This T cell receptor beta chain was obtained from a study of identical twins. Via MiXCR, TCRdb re-called the 5' RACE reads, giving one row per CDR3 protein. The data hold about 530,000 distinct CDR3 sequences, with roughly 15% observed a single time. This clonotype has a handful of counts. The ends were cut back, 6 bases at V and 5 bases at J, with 13 bases in the middle. The CDR3 spans 13 residues. The same sample was also studied in work on yellow fever vaccine responses in identical twins.

J is TRBJ2-5 and V is TRBV12-3 or TRBV12-4; D is unclear. The sequenced sample consisted of CD4+ T cells sorted from blood. The clonotype originates from a woman aged 18-29 years in good health. CDR3 coding DNA: TGTGCCAGCAGGACCCTCGCTTCCGAGACCCAGTACTTC. This encodes CASRTLASETQYF.